Below, 27 T cell receptor beta chains from the same sample are listed, as sequenced in a study of preoperative IRX-2 immunotherapy in early breast cancer. Sequenced by immunoSEQ multiplex PCR; TCRdb stores in-frame clones only, minus some. Of some 21,000 clones listed, about 85% are singletons. The treatment here: preoperative locoregional IRX-2 cytokine immunotherapy. The material was lymph node tissue, obtained after IRX-2 immunotherapy. These receptors were taken from a human donor with breast cancer.

A word on this clone: The junction and the germline gene differ at one end; a read error may be behind it. Since one of the bases is ambiguous or unread, X appears in place of its residue. DNA of the CDR3: TGTGCCAGCAGCTTCGACGGACGCTATGGCYACACCTTC. Translating it yields CASSFDGRYGXTF. This chain links TRBV7-1 with TRBJ1-2; D uncertain. TRBV7-1 carries the ORF label, with uncertain function. The CDR3 loop spans 13 amino acids.

The CDR3 is CASSYPRERGARQDEQFF. The CDR3 DNA sequence: TGTGCCAGCAGTTACCCACGGGAGCGGGGGGCCCGGCAGGATGAGCAGTTCTTC. The rearrangement links TRBV6-8 to TRBJ2-1; 9 nucleotides match TRBD2. Germline values: CDR1 MNHGY, CDR2 SAAAGT. The CDR3 has 18 amino acids. The J segment lost 8 bases and the V segment lost 2 bases, leaving 16 bases of the junction unmatched.

This clone was counted a single time. This chain links TRBV11-3 with TRBJ1-1; TRBD1 agrees at 7 bases. V lost 3 bases and J lost 4; bases outside the gene matches: 14. Germline V gives CDR1 SGHNT, CDR2 YENEEA. The CDR3 contains 17 residues. The CDR3, as DNA: TGTGCCAGCAGCTTGTATAGGTTCAGGGGGGTCGCCACTGAAGCTTTCTTT. Amino acid sequence: CASSLYRFRGVATEAFF.

The chain links TRBV6-1 to TRBJ2-1; D is possibly TRBD2 (5 bases). The CDR3 runs 17 residues. V lost 1 base to trimming and J lost 6 bases, with 19 bases between them. In germline, CDR1 is MNHNS, CDR2 SASEGT. This chain's CDR3 is CASSEGGSGIEGNEQFF. CDR3 DNA: TGTGCCAGCAGTGAAGGGGGATCGGGAATTGAGGGCAATGAGCAGTTCTTC.

This rearrangement joins TRBV7-5 to TRBJ2-1; the D segment call TRBD2 is taken from the table without a DNA check. TRBV7-5 corresponds to a pseudogene. The CDR3 is made up of 16 amino acids. CDR3 DNA sequence: TGTGCCAGCAGCTTAAGCCCGGTAGCGGGAGGCGATGAGCAGTTCTTC. Protein: CASSLSPVAGGDEQFF.

This chain uses TRBV5-1 with TRBJ2-3, with 7 bases lining up with TRBD2. Germline CDR1 SGHRS, CDR2 YFSETQ. This CDR3 comprises 14 residues. The ends lost 0 bases at V and 5 bases at J; junction bases unmatched: 3. This chain's CDR3 is CASSLGLAVDTQYF. CDR3 nucleotides: TGCGCCAGCAGCTTGGGACTAGCAGTAGATACGCAGTATTTT.

The chain uses TRBV29-1 and TRBJ2-7; D might be TRBD2 (7 bases). The CDR3 consists of 12 residues. V was shortened by 4 bases and J by 2 bases, with 9 bases between the two germline ends. Germline CDR1 SQVTM, CDR2 ANQGSEA. The DNA of the CDR3 is TGCAGCGTTGGGGAGGGGGCCTACGAGCAGTACTTC. Residues: CSVGEGAYEQYF.

A single count supports this clone. The V gene is TRBV11-3, the J gene TRBJ1-6, with D hard to call. Germline V gene sequence: CDR1 SGHNT, CDR2 YENEEA. V lost 4 bases to trimming and J lost 9 bases, with 19 bases between them. This CDR3 is 16 amino acids long. CDR3 residues: CASSSIGRLGISPLHF. Here the CDR3 DNA reads TGTGCCAGCAGCTCCATAGGACGTCTCGGGATTTCACCCCTCCACTTT.

The chain uses TRBV6-8 and TRBJ2-3; 8 bases are shared with TRBD1. J lost 1 base, V lost 7 bases, and 10 bases had no gene match. CDR1 and CDR2 from the germline V gene are MNHGY and SAAAGT. CDR3 length: 16 amino acids. The CDR3 nucleotides read TGTGCCAGCACTAACAACCCACAGGGGGGCACAGATACGCAGTATTTT. Protein product: CASTNNPQGGTDTQYF.

For this clone: At one end the junction does not follow the germline gene, possibly because of a read error. V gene TRBV6-8 combines with J gene TRBJ1-1; no definite D call. The CDR3 consists of 14 residues. Germline CDR1 reads MNHGY; CDR2 reads SAAAGT. This CDR3 reads CASSYSEVVAETFF. CDR3 DNA: TGTGCCAGCAGTTATTCGGAGGTTGTCGCTGAAACTTTCTTT.

V is TRBV23-1 and J is TRBJ1-2; D unresolved. TRBV23-1 is flagged as an ORF with uncertain function. The V and J ends lost 0 bases and 6 bases respectively, with 14 bases between them. The CDR3 contains 15 residues. The CDR3, as DNA: TGCGCCAGCAGTCAATCCCGACCCCTGTGTGATGGCTACACCTTC. This gives the protein CASSQSRPLCDGYTF.

V gene TRBV11-1 combines with J gene TRBJ1-4; D perhaps matches TRBD1 (6 bases). The CDR3 length is 16 residues. Trimming took off 5 bases at V and 0 bases at J, with 13 bases between the two ends. Germline CDR1 and CDR2: SGHAT and FQDESV (reference sequence). The CDR3 DNA reads TGTGCCAGCAGCCCCCGAGGGGGGGCAACTAATGAAAAACTGTTTTTT. Translation: CASSPRGGATNEKLFF.

This chain connects TRBV6-8 to TRBJ2-5; D remains ambiguous. CDR1 and CDR2 (germline): MNHGY, SAAAGT. The CDR3 length is 13 residues. Trimming took off 2 bases at V and 5 bases at J, with 9 bases between the two ends. The CDR3 sequence: CASSYRREETQYF. CDR3 DNA sequence: TGTGCCAGCAGTTACCGACGCGAGGAGACCCAGTACTTC.

In this sample, this clone turned up once. This chain uses TRBV6-1 with TRBJ2-5; 10 bases line up with TRBD2. The V segment lost 1 base and the J segment 2 bases; nucleotides outside the gene matches: 7. The CDR3 has 17 amino acids. Germline V gene lookup returns CDR1 MNHNS and CDR2 SASEGT. In DNA, the CDR3 is TGTGCCAGCAGTGAAGAGAGGGCACTAGCGGGGCAAGAGACCCAGTACTTC. Translation gives CASSEERALAGQETQYF.

The rearrangement joins TRBV5-1 to TRBJ2-5; D perhaps matches TRBD2 (6 bases). CDR1 and CDR2 (germline): SGHRS, YFSETQ. This CDR3 has 14 residues. V lost 4 bases and J lost 5, with 15 bases in between. The CDR3 is CASSVTSRGETQYF. The CDR3 region has the DNA TGCGCCAGCAGCGTGACTAGTCGGGGGGAGACCCAGTACTTC.

The chain has TRBV19 and TRBJ1-1, with D possibly being TRBD1 (5 bases). Germline values: CDR1 LNHDA, CDR2 SQIVND (reference sequence). Trimming cost V 6 bases and J 11 bases, with 13 bases left between them. The CDR3 sequence is 11 residues long. The CDR3 loop is CASSYQGCAFF. In nucleotides, the CDR3 is TGTGCCAGTAGCTACCAGGGATGCGCTTTCTTT.

The rearrangement links TRBV11-3 to TRBJ2-7, with TRBD2 matching over 9 bases. CDR1 is SGHNT, CDR2 YENEEA, per germline. The CDR3 length is 17 residues. The V gene end was trimmed by 4 bases and the J gene end by 2 bases; junction bases not matched to a gene: 12. The CDR3 DNA follows: TGTGCCAGCAGCTCACGCGAGGCTAGCGGGGTTACCTACGAGCAGTACTTC. This gives the protein CASSSREASGVTYEQYF.

The rearrangement joins TRBV19 to TRBJ1-2; maybe TRBD1 (5 bases). CDR1 and CDR2 from the germline V gene are LNHDA and SQIVND (reference sequence). V lost 3 bases, J lost 4 bases, and 9 bases lay in between. This CDR3 region has 13 residues. Here the CDR3 DNA reads TGTGCCAGTAGTATCAGGGAATCCTATGGCTACACCTTC. Translation: CASSIRESYGYTF.

This rearrangement joins TRBV11-3 to TRBJ2-7; TRBD1 aligns across 7 bases. This CDR3 region has 14 residues. CDR1 and CDR2 from the germline V gene are SGHNT and YENEEA. The trim removed 5 bases at V and 1 base at J, leaving 5 bases unmatched. The CDR3 is CASSRQGWSYEQYF. In DNA, the CDR3 is TGTGCCAGCAGCAGACAGGGATGGTCCTACGAGCAGTACTTC.

V is TRBV25-1 and J is TRBJ1-2; no firm D call. The CDR3 contains 12 residues. V lost 4 bases to trimming and J lost 8 bases, with 11 bases between them. Germline CDR1 reads MGHDK; CDR2 reads SYGVNS. The CDR3 nucleotides read TGTGCCAGCAGTGGGTGGGGTCTCGGCTACACCTTC. Its protein product is CASSGWGLGYTF.

The rearrangement uses TRBV28 and TRBJ1-4; TRBD1 matches 8 bases. V shed 4 bases and J 2 bases; nucleotides not matched to a gene: 6. Germline V gene lookup returns CDR1 MDHEN and CDR2 SYDVKM. The CDR3 loop spans 16 amino acids. The CDR3 loop reads CASSSQNRGTNEKLFF. The CDR3 DNA reads as TGTGCCAGCAGTTCCCAAAACAGGGGGACTAATGAAAAACTGTTTTTT.

The chain couples TRBV19 to TRBJ1-4, with 8 positions matching TRBD1. Germline CDR1 and CDR2: LNHDA and SQIVND (reference sequence). This CDR3 region has 15 residues. Trimming at V came to 5 bases and at J to 7 bases, leaving 9 bases not matched to a gene. The CDR3, as DNA: TGTGCCAGTAGTCTGGGACAGGTTCTGGGTGAAAAACTGTTTTTT. Translated, it gives CASSLGQVLGEKLFF.

The chain employs TRBV7-1 and TRBJ1-5; TRBD1 matches at 10 bases. TRBV7-1 is an ORF for which the function is uncertain. The CDR3 has 15 amino acids. With 4 bases clipped from V and 3 bases from J, the junction kept 3 bases outside the gene matches. The CDR3 loop reads CASSWDRGYNQPQHF. In DNA, the CDR3 is TGTGCCAGCAGCTGGGACAGGGGCTACAATCAGCCCCAGCATTTT.

This clone was seen only once. V and J are TRBV28 and TRBJ2-1; tentatively, D is TRBD2 (9 bases). The V gene's germline CDR1 is MDHEN and CDR2 SYDVKM. Trimming shortened V by 8 bases and J by 5 bases, and 25 bases separated the two germline ends. The CDR3 is 17 residues long. CDR3 DNA: TGTGCCAGCTCGGACAGGGTGACTAGCGGCGGCCACAATGAGCAGTTCTTC. As protein: CASSDRVTSGGHNEQFF.

The chain has TRBV11-1 and TRBJ1-4, with TRBD1 matching over 7 bases. V lost 3 bases to trimming and J lost 8 bases; unmatched junction nucleotides: 6. Germline V CDR1 and CDR2: SGHAT, FQDESV (reference sequence). The CDR3 has 14 residues. For the CDR3, the DNA is TGTGCCAGCAGCTTGGGACAGATCGGAGAAAAACTGTTTTTT. This codes for CASSLGQIGEKLFF.

This rearrangement joins TRBV15 to TRBJ2-2; TRBD2 agrees at 7 bases. The length of the CDR3 is 14 residues. The germline CDR1 and CDR2 sequences are LNHNV and YYDKDF (reference sequence). The V segment lost 8 bases and the J segment 0 bases; nucleotides outside the gene matches: 3. DNA of the CDR3: TGTGCCACCTCGGGACTAACGAACACCGGGGAGCTGTTTTTT. Encoded protein: CATSGLTNTGELFF. The full variable domain, rest sourced from reference TRBV15 and TRBJ2-2, is DAMVIQNPRYQVTQFGKPVTLSCSQTLNHNVMYWYQQKSSQAPKLLFHYYDKDFNNEADTPDNFQSRRPNTSFCFLDIRSPGLGDTAMYLCATSGLTNTGELFFGEGSRLTVL.

The V gene is TRBV28, the J gene TRBJ2-7; 8 positions agree with TRBD1. V lost 2 bases, J lost 2 bases, and 2 bases stayed unmatched. CDR3 length equals 14 residues. Germline loops: CDR1 MDHEN, CDR2 SYDVKM. CDR3 in DNA: TGTGCCAGCAGTTTACCGACAGGGGCCTACGAGCAGTACTTC. Protein product: CASSLPTGAYEQYF.